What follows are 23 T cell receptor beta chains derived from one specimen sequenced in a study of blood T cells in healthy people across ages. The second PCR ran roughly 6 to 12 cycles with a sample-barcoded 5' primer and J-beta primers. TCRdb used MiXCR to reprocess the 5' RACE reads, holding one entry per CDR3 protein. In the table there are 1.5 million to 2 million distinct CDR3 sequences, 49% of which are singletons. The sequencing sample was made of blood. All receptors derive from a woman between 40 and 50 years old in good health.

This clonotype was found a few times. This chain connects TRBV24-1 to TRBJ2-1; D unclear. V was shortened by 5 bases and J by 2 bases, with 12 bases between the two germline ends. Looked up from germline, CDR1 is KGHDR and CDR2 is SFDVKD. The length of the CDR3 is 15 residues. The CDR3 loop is CATSAYSGPYNEQFF. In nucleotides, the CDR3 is TGTGCCACCAGTGCCTACTCAGGTCCCTACAATGAGCAGTTCTTC.

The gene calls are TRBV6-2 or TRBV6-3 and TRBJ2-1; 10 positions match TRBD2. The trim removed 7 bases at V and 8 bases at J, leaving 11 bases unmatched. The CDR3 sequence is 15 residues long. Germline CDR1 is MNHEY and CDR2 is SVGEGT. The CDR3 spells CASTPGLAGDYEQFF. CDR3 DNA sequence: TGTGCCAGCACCCCAGGGCTAGCGGGGGACTATGAGCAGTTCTTC.

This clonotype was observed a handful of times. CDR3 nucleotide sequence: TGTGCCAGCAGCTTAATAGATGCAGGGAGAAGGGGCTACACCTTC. Translation: CASSLIDAGRRGYTF. The chain joins TRBV7-3 to TRBJ1-2, with D possibly matching TRBD1 (5 bases). Germline-derived CDR1 and CDR2 are SGHTA and FQGTGA. This CDR3 region has 15 residues. V gave up 1 base and J gave up 8 bases, with 17 bases separating them.

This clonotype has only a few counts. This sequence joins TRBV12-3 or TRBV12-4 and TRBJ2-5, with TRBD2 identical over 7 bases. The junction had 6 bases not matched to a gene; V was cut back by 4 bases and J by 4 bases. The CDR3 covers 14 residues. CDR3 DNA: TGTGCCAGCAGTTGGAGCACTAGCGTAGAGACCCAGTACTTC. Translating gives CASSWSTSVETQYF.

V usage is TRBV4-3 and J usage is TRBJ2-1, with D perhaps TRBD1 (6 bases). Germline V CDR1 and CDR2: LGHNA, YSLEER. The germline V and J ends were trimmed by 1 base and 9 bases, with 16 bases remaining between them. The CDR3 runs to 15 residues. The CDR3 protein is CASSQGRTAAFEQFF. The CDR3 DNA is TGCGCCAGCAGCCAAGGACGGACAGCGGCTTTTGAGCAGTTCTTC.

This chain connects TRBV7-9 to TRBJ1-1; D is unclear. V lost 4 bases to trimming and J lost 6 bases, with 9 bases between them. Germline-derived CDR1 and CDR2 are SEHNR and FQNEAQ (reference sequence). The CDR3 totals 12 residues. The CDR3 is CASSSLSAEAFF. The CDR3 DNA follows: TGTGCCAGCAGCTCCCTTAGCGCTGAAGCTTTCTTT.

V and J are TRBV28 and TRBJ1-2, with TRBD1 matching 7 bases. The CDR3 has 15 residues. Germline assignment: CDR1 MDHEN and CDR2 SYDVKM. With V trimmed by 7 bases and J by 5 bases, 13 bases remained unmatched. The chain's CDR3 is CASTPPSGGGYGYTF. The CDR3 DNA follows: TGTGCCAGCACCCCCCCCTCAGGGGGGGGATATGGCTACACCTTC.

The CDR3 sequence: CSAREDRELADTQYF. The DNA for the CDR3 is TGCAGTGCTAGAGAAGACAGGGAACTAGCAGATACGCAGTATTTT. The chain is built from TRBV20-1 and TRBJ2-3, with 7 bases that match TRBD1. J gave up 4 bases and V 0 bases, and 7 bases lay outside the gene matches. Germline CDR1 and CDR2: DFQATT and SNEGSKA (reference sequence). There are 15 residues in the CDR3.

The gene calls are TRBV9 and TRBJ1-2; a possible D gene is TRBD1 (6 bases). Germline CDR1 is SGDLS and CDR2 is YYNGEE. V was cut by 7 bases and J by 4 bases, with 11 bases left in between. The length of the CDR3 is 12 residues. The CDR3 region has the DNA TGTGCCAGCTACAGGGCGTCCTATGGCTACACCTTC. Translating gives CASYRASYGYTF. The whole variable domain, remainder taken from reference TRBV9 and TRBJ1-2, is DSGVTQTPKHLITATGQRVTLRCSPRSGDLSVYWYQQSLDQGLQFLIQYYNGEERAKGNILERFSAQQFPDLHSELNLSSLELGDSALYFCASYRASYGYTFGSGTRLTVV.

The CDR3 nucleotides read TGTGCCAGCAGCCCCAGAGCAACTAGCACAGATACGCAGTATTTT. Protein product: CASSPRATSTDTQYF. The chain carries TRBV7-6 and TRBJ2-3; D not certain. The CDR3 runs 15 residues. The V and J ends lost 5 bases and 0 bases respectively, with 12 bases between them. From germline, CDR1 is SGHVS and CDR2 FNYEAQ. Complete variable domain (other parts from reference TRBV7-6 and TRBJ2-3): GAGVSQSPRYKVTKRGQDVALRCDPISGHVSLYWYRQALGQGPEFLTYFNYEAQQDKSGLPNDRFSAERPEGSISTLTIQRTEQRDSAMYRCASSPRATSTDTQYFGPGTRLTVL.

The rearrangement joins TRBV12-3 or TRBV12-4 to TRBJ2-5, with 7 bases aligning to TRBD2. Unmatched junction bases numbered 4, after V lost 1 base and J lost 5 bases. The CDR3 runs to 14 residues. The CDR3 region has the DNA TGTGCCAGCAGTTTAGAGACTAGCATTGAGACCCAGTACTTC. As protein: CASSLETSIETQYF.

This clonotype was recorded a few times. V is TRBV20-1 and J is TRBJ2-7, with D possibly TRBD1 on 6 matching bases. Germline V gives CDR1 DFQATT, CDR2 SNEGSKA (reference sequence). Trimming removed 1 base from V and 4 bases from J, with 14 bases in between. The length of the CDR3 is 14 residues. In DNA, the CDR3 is TGCAGTGCTAGAGTGGGGGCCCCAAAGTACGAGCAGTACTTC. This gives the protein CSARVGAPKYEQYF.

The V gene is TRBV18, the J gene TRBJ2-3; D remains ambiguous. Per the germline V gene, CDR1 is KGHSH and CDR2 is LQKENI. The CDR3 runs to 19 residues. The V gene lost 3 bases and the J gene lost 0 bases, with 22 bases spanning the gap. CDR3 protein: CASSPNKRPNPSSTDTQYF. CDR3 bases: TGTGCCAGCTCACCGAACAAACGACCGAATCCGTCTAGCACAGATACGCAGTATTTT.

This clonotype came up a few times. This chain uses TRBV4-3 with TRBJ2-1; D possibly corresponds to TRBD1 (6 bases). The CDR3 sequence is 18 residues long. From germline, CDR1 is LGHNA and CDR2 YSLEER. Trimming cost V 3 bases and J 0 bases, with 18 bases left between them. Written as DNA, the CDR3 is TGCGCCAGCAGCCATGGAACTACAGGGTCCAGCTCCTACAATGAGCAGTTCTTC. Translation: CASSHGTTGSSSYNEQFF.

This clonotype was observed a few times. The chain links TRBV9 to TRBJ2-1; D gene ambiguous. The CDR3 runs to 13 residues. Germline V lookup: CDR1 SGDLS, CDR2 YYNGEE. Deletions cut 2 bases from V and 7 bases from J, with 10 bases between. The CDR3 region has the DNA TGTGCCAGCAGCGTTCCGCCTGTGAATGAGCAGTTCTTC. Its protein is CASSVPPVNEQFF.

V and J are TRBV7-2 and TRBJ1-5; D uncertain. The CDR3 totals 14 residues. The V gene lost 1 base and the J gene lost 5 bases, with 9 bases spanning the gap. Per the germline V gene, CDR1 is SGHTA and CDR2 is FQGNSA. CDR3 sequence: CASSLGAVDQPQHF. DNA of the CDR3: TGTGCCAGCAGCTTAGGGGCAGTTGATCAGCCCCAGCATTTT.

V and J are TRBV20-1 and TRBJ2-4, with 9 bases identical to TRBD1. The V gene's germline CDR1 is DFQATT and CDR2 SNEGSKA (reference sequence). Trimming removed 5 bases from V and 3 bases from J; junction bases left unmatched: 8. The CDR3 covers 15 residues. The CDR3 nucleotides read TGCAGTGCTCGACCGGGACAGGGCGGCAAAAACATTCAGTACTTC. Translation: CSARPGQGGKNIQYF.

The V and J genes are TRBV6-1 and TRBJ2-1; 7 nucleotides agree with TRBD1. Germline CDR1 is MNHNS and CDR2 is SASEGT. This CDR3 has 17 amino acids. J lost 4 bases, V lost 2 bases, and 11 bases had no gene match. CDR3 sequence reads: CASSETNGRGLYNEQFF. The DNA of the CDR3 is TGTGCCAGCAGTGAAACCAACGGCAGGGGGTTGTACAATGAGCAGTTCTTC.

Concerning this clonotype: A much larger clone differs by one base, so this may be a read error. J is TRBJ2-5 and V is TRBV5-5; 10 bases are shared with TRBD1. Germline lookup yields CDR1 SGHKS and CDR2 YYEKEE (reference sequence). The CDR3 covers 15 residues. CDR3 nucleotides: TGTGCCAGCAGCCTGCGGACAGGGGGACAAGGGACCCAGTACTTC. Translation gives CASSLRTGGQGTQYF.

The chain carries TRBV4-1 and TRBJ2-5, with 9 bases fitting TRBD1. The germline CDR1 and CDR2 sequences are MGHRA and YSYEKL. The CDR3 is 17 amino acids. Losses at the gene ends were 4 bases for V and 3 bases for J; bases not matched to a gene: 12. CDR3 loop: CASSRRGTGGWKETQYF. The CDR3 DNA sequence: TGCGCCAGCAGCCGGAGGGGTACAGGGGGCTGGAAAGAGACCCAGTACTTC.

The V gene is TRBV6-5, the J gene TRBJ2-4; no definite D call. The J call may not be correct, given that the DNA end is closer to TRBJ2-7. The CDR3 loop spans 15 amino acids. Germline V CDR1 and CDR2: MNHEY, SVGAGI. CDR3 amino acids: CASSPYGKVAHEQYF. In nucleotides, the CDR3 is TGTGCCAGCAGCCCATATGGTAAGGTGGCCCACGAGCAGTACTTC.

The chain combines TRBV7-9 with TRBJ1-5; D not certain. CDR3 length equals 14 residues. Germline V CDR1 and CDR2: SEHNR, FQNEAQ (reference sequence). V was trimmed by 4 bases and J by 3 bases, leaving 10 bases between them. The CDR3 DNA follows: TGTGCCAGCAGCTCCGACCTTCCCAATCAGCCCCAGCATTTT. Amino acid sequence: CASSSDLPNQPQHF.

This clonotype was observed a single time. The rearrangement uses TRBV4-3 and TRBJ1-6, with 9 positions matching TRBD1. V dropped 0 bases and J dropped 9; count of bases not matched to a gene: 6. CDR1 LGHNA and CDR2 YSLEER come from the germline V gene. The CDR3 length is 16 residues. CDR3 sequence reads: CASSQEIGTGSSPLHF. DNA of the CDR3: TGCGCCAGCAGCCAAGAAATCGGGACAGGGAGTTCACCCCTCCACTTT.